This note documents a single T cell receptor (beta chain) sequence. Its antigen is still unknown. Repertoires were generated with immunoSEQ multiplex PCR, while TCRdb's copy carries only in-frame clones and drops some. The table has approximately 25,000 clones, roughly 70% seen once. After expansion with viral peptide pools in the ViraFEST assay, antigen-specific CD4+ T cells were sequenced. On roughly day 10 of culture, CD4+ T cells were separated out. Neither prior SARS-CoV-2 infection nor positive nucleocapsid antibodies were present in the vaccine recipients. Each culture well received a few million PBMC. These cells were then cultured in IMDM with 10 IU/ml IL-2 and 9.5 to 10 ug/ml peptides. CDR3 size: 14 residues. CDR1 is SQVTM and CDR2 is ANQGSEA in the germline V gene. With V trimmed by 6 bases and J by 6 bases, 9 bases remained unmatched. This sample is drawn from a study of vaccination effects on CD4 cells after COVID-19. Study summary: BNT162b2 vaccine or mRNA-1273 vaccine was given to participants in two doses. The study's findings and limits: A shortage of convalescent patients and an absence of early post-infection timepoints characterized the study. Clones from infection and from vaccination both contracted markedly late after vaccination.

The gene calls are TRBV29-1 and TRBJ2-7; 12 bases line up with TRBD1. The sequence came from a human donor who received a COVID-19 vaccine. The input for sequencing was CD4+ T cells from PBMCs cultured with HCoV-NL63 spike peptides, taken before COVID-19 vaccination. The DNA for the CDR3 is TGCAGCGTCACCCCCGGGACAGGGGGCTCCGAGCAGTACTTC. Translated: CSVTPGTGGSEQYF.